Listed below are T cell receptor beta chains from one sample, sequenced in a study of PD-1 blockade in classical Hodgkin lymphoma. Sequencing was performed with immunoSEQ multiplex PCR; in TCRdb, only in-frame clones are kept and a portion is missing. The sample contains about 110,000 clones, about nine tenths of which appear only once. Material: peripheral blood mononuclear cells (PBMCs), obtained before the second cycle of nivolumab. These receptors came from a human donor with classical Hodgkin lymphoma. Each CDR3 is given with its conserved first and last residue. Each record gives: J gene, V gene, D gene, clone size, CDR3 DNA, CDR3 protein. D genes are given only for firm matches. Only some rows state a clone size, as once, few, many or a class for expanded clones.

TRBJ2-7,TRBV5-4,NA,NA,TGTGCCAGCAGCGGGGGCGGGGTTTACGAGCAGTACTTC,CASSGGGVYEQYF
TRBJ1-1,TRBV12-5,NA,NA,TGTGCTAGTGGTACAGGGAGAAGGGCTGAAGCTTTCTTT,CASGTGRRAEAFF
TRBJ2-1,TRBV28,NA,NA,TGTGCCAGCAGTTTAGGCGACTACATCAATGAGCAGTTCTTC,CASSLGDYINEQFF
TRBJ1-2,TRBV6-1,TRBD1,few,TGTGCCAGCAGTGGTGGGGGACAGAAGCCTAACTATGGCTACACCTTC,CASSGGGQKPNYGYTF
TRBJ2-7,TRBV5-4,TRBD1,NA,TGTGCCAGCAGCTTGGCGGGGACAGGGGTCTACGAGCAGTACTTC,CASSLAGTGVYEQYF
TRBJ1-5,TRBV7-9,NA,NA,TGTGCCAGCAGCCAAACCCCTTCGGCCGGGAGGGCCCAGCCCCAGCATTTT,CASSQTPSAGRAQPQHF
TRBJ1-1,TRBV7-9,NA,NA,TGTGCCAGCAGCCCCGTCGGAAACACTGAAGCTTTCTTT,CASSPVGNTEAFF
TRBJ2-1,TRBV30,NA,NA,TGTGCCTGGAGTGGGCACTCCTACAATGAGCAGTTCTTC,CAWSGHSYNEQFF
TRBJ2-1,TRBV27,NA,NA,TGTGCCAGCAGATCCACAGTAGGGGCGCATAATGAGCAGTTCTTC,CASRSTVGAHNEQFF
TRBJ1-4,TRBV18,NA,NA,TGTGCCAGCTCACCACCGGGGGTACCAGGTTCTAATGAAAAACTGTTTTTT,CASSPPGVPGSNEKLFF
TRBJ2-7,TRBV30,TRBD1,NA,TGTGCCTGGAGTGTTAACAGGGGGTTCTACGAGCAGTACTTC,CAWSVNRGFYEQYF
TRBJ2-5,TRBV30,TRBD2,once,TGTGCCTGGACTCGGGGGGTAAAAGAGACCCAGTACTTC,CAWTRGVKETQYF
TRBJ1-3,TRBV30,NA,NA,TGTGCCTGGAGTAATGGAAACACCATATATTTT,CAWSNGNTIYF
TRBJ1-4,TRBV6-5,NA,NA,TGTGCCAGCAGTTCAGGACCCGGAACTAATGAAAAACTGTTTTTT,CASSSGPGTNEKLFF
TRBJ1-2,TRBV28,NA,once,TGTGCCAGCAGTCCGGCCTACTATGGCTACACCTTC,CASSPAYYGYTF
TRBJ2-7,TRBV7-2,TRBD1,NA,TGTGCCAGCAGATCACAGGGGGGCTCTTCCTACGAGCAGTACTTC,CASRSQGGSSYEQYF
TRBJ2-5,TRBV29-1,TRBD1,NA,TGCAGCGTCCGCTGGGGACAGGGAACGAGAGAGACCCAGTACTTC,CSVRWGQGTRETQYF
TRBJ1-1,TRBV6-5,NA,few,TGTGCCAGCAGTTACTCGTACAGGGCGGGGACTGAAGCTTTCTTT,CASSYSYRAGTEAFF
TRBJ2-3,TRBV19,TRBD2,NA,TGTGCCAGTAGTATTATCGGGAGGGGTACAGATACGCAGTATTTT,CASSIIGRGTDTQYF
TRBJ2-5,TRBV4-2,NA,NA,TGTGCCAGCAGCCAAGATAGCCGCGAAGAGACCCAGTACTTC,CASSQDSREETQYF
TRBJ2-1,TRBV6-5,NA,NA,TGTGCCAGCAGCCAGGCAGCTGAGCAGTTCTTC,CASSQAAEQFF
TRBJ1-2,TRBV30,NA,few,TGTGCCTGGAGCAGGCAGGGGACCGTCTTC,CAWSRQGTVF
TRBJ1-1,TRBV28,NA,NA,TGTGCCAGCAGTTTTATCGTGAGGGAGGGCCCTAACACTGAAGCTTTCTTT,CASSFIVREGPNTEAFF
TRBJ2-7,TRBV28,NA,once,TGTGCCAGCAGTTTGACTAATGCGGGATACGAGCAGTACTTC,CASSLTNAGYEQYF
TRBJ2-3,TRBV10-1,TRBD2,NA,TGCGCCAGCAGTGAGTCAAGGACTAGCGGGAGGACAGATACGCAGTATTTT,CASSESRTSGRTDTQYF
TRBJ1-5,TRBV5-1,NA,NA,TGCGCCAGCAGCTTGGACCTCAATCAGCCCCAGCATTTT,CASSLDLNQPQHF